The entry that follows covers one T cell receptor (beta chain) sequence. Its target is not known. These data belong to a study of CD4 T cells in relation to SARS-CoV-2 and coronaviruses. Study summary: ViraFEST: approximately 10-day antigen culture of PBMCs, then TCR beta CDR3 sequencing.

CD4+ T cells from unexposed donors were obtained before the COVID-19 pandemic (2011-2018). The cells were cultured for 10 days before CD4+ T cells were isolated. Testing used SARS-CoV-2 S/N and four cold-coronavirus spikes on unexposed-donor CD4+ T cells, cells permitting. On days 3 and 7, cultures got half fresh IL-2 medium. Clones were read by immunoSEQ multiplex PCR, and TCRdb kept only the in-frame ones, dropping some. The sample consists of 20,000 to 25,000 clones, less than 85% of them appearing once. Sequencing was carried out using CD4+ T cells from PBMCs, cultured in vitro. This sequence originates from a human donor in good health.

CDR3 nucleotide sequence: TGTGCCAGCAAACTAGCGGGAGAGGCGACCGGGGAGCTGTTTTTT. This codes for CASKLAGEATGELFF. V usage is TRBV6-1 and J usage is TRBJ2-2; 11 positions match TRBD2. This CDR3 has 15 amino acids. Trimming took 7 bases from V and 5 from J; bases not matched to a gene: 6. Germline V gene data show CDR1 as MNHNS and CDR2 as SASEGT.